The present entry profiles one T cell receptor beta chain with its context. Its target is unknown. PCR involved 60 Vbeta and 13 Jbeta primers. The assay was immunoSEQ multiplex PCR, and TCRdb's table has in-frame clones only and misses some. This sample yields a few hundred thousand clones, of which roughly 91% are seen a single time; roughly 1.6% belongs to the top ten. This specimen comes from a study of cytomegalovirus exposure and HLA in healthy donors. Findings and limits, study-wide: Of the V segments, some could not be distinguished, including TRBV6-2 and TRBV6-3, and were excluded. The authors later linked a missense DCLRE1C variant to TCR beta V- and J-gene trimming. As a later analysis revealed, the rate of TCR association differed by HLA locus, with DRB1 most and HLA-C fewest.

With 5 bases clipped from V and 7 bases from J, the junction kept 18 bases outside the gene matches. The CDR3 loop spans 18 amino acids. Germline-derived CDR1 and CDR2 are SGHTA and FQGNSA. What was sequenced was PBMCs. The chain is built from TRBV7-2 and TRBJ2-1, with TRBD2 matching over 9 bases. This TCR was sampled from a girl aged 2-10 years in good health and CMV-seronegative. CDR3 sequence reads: CASSRNHKAGGSQNEQFF. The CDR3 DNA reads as TGTGCCAGCAGCCGAAACCATAAAGCGGGAGGAAGCCAGAATGAGCAGTTCTTC.